These 3 T cell receptor beta chains came from one sample sequenced in a study of glioma-infiltrating T cells after dendritic cell vaccination. Profiled with immunoSEQ multiplex PCR; TCRdb holds only in-frame clones, not every one. The sample carries approximately 100,000 clones, about four fifths recorded once. Here the sequenced sample was blood, taken before dendritic cell vaccination. These receptors all come from a human donor with glioblastoma.

V is TRBV5-1 and J is TRBJ2-7, with 7 bases that match TRBD1. Germline V gives CDR1 SGHRS, CDR2 YFSETQ. This CDR3 contains 13 residues. Unmatched junction bases numbered 9, after V lost 7 bases and J lost 5 bases. The CDR3 DNA reads as TGCGCCAGCTTTGAGGCAGGGGGTGACGAGCAGTACTTC. It is translated as CASFEAGGDEQYF. The full variable domain, completed using reference TRBV5-1 and TRBJ2-7, is KAGVTQTPRYLIKTRGQQVTLSCSPISGHRSVSWYQQTPGQGLQFLFEYFSETQRNKGNFPGRFSGRQFSNSRSEMNVSTLELGDSALYLCASFEAGGDEQYFGPGTRLTVT.

CDR3 sequence: CASSLVELTYEQYF. The CDR3 DNA is TGTGCCAGCAGCTTAGTCGAGCTTACCTACGAGCAGTACTTC. V usage is TRBV11-3 and J usage is TRBJ2-7; D gene uncertain. The CDR3 sequence is 14 residues long. V was pared by 1 base and J by 2 bases, with 9 bases between. Germline V gene lookup returns CDR1 SGHNT and CDR2 YENEEA.

This chain connects TRBV27 to TRBJ1-1; no clear D gene. There are 14 residues in the CDR3. V dropped 8 bases and J dropped 7 bases, with 20 bases sitting between them. Germline V gene sequence: CDR1 MNHEY, CDR2 SMNVEV (reference sequence). The CDR3 sequence is CASCKGALEGEAFF. CDR3 nucleotide sequence: TGTGCCAGCTGTAAGGGAGCCCTCGAGGGTGAAGCTTTCTTT.